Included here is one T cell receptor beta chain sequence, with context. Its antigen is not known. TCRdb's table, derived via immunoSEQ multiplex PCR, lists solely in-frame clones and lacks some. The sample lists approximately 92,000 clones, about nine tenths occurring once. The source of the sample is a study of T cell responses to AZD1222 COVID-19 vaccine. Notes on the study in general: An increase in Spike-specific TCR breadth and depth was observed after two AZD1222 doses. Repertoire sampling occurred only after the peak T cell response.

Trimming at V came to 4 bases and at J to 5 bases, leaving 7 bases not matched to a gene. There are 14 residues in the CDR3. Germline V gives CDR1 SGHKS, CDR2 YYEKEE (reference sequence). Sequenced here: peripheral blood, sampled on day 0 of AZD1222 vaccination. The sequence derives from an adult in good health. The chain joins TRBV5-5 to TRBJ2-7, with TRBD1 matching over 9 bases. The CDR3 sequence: CASSRTGGLNEQYF. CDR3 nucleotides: TGTGCCAGCAGCAGAACAGGGGGCCTGAACGAGCAGTACTTC.